The 21 T cell receptor beta chains presented below share a single source sample, sequenced in a study of T cell responses to AZD1222 COVID-19 vaccine. TCRdb's table, derived via immunoSEQ multiplex PCR, lists solely in-frame clones and lacks some. The sample has over 150,000 clones; 85% to 95% are singletons. Sequences were derived from peripheral blood, sampled 28 days after the second dose of the MenACWY control vaccine. These receptors were obtained from an adult who received the MenACWY meningococcal vaccine as a control.

V gene TRBV28 combines with J gene TRBJ1-5, with 8 bases that match TRBD1. The CDR3 covers 14 residues. Trimming took 7 bases from V and 7 from J; bases not matched to a gene: 9. From germline, CDR1 is MDHEN and CDR2 SYDVKM. The CDR3 spells CASTKDRGGQPQHF. The CDR3 coding sequence is TGTGCCAGCACCAAAGACAGGGGTGGACAGCCCCAGCATTTT.

The J gene is TRBJ2-2, the V gene TRBV30, with D unclear. Germline assignment: CDR1 GTSNPN and CDR2 SVGIG (reference sequence). CDR3 length: 13 residues. The V end lost 1 base, the J end lost 6 bases, and 9 bases lay between the germline ends. CDR3 sequence: CAWSEQTAGELFF. Here the CDR3 DNA reads TGTGCCTGGAGTGAACAGACCGCCGGGGAGCTGTTTTTT.

The CDR3 reads CASSLISGSYNSPLHF. CDR3 in DNA: TGTGCCAGCAGCTTAATATCAGGGAGCTATAATTCACCCCTCCACTTT. This chain connects TRBV7-6 to TRBJ1-6; D is possibly TRBD1 (5 bases). CDR1 and CDR2 from the germline V gene are SGHVS and FNYEAQ. This CDR3 comprises 16 residues. V shed 2 bases and J shed 3 bases, with 11 bases lying between them.

The chain is built from TRBV19 and TRBJ1-3; D is unclear. CDR3 size: 14 residues. Germline CDR1 and CDR2: LNHDA and SQIVND (reference sequence). The germline V and J ends were trimmed by 4 bases and 2 bases, with 9 bases remaining between them. CDR3 sequence: CASSNRRAGNTIYF. The CDR3 bases are TGTGCCAGTAGTAATCGGAGGGCTGGAAACACCATATATTTT.

This clone came up once. No DNA is shown, since the ends of the CDR3 on it are uncertain; the CDR3 is the one TCRdb lists. The chain carries TRBV7-2 and TRBJ1-1. The CDR3 totals 14 residues, both ends included. CDR1 SGHTA and CDR2 FQGNSA come from the germline V gene. Here the CDR3 reads CASSFGPGNTEAFF.

The V and J genes are TRBV6-5 and TRBJ1-3; a possible D gene is TRBD1 (5 bases). V was shortened by 0 bases and J by 0 bases, with 9 bases between the two germline ends. CDR3 size: 16 residues. The germline V gene encodes CDR1 MNHEY and CDR2 SVGAGI. The CDR3 DNA reads as TGTGCCAGCAGTTACTCGACAGCTTCCTCTGGAAACACCATATATTTT. Translated, it gives CASSYSTASSGNTIYF.

In nucleotides, the CDR3 is TGTGCCAGCAGGCCGGGGACGGACAACACTGAAGCTTTCTTT. Its protein product is CASRPGTDNTEAFF. The V call is TRBV6-5, the J call TRBJ1-1, with a possible D match to TRBD1 (5 bases). Per the germline V gene, CDR1 is MNHEY and CDR2 is SVGAGI. With 6 bases removed from V and 2 bases from J, the gap between germline ends came to 13 bases. This CDR3 comprises 14 residues.

The rearrangement joins TRBV5-1 to TRBJ2-7; a weak D match, TRBD2 (6 bases). This CDR3 spans 15 amino acids. Trimming took off 1 base at V and 0 bases at J, with 11 bases between the two ends. The germline CDR1 and CDR2 sequences are SGHRS and YFSETQ. CDR3 coding DNA: TGCGCCAGCAGCTTGATTAGCGGTGGCTCCTACGAGCAGTACTTC. This encodes CASSLISGGSYEQYF.

This clone was seen just once. The rearrangement joins TRBV15 to TRBJ1-1; D is uncertain. Trimming cost V 3 bases and J 3 bases, with 11 bases left between them. Looked up from germline, CDR1 is LNHNV and CDR2 is YYDKDF (reference sequence). The CDR3 length is 14 residues. CDR3 sequence reads: CATSRSPTDTEAFF. Written as DNA, the CDR3 is TGTGCCACCAGCAGGTCCCCCACGGACACTGAAGCTTTCTTT.

This clone has only one observation. This rearrangement joins TRBV5-1 to TRBJ1-1; 7 bases are shared with TRBD1. CDR3 length: 13 residues. The V segment lost 4 bases and the J segment 6 bases; nucleotides outside the gene matches: 6. Germline assignment: CDR1 SGHRS and CDR2 YFSETQ. For the CDR3, the DNA is TGCGCCAGCAGCACACAGGGGATCGCTGAAGCTTTCTTT. It yields the protein CASSTQGIAEAFF.

This clone was seen a single time. The rearrangement links TRBV5-4 to TRBJ2-3, with D unclear. Trimming removed 3 bases from V and 1 base from J, with 6 bases in between. CDR3 length: 13 amino acids. Germline CDR1 reads SGHNT; CDR2 reads YYREEE (reference sequence). The CDR3 here is CASSSDGTDTQYF. CDR3 sequence (DNA): TGTGCCAGCAGCTCGGACGGCACAGATACGCAGTATTTT.

The chain has TRBV6-5 and TRBJ2-1; 9 bases map to TRBD2. Looked up from germline, CDR1 is MNHEY and CDR2 is SVGAGI. There are 15 residues in the CDR3. V gave up 7 bases and J gave up 0 bases; unmatched junction bases: 4. The CDR3 protein is CASILAGVSYNEQFF. CDR3 bases: TGTGCCAGCATTTTAGCGGGGGTCTCCTACAATGAGCAGTTCTTC.

The J gene is TRBJ1-5, the V gene TRBV3-1 (or the pseudogene TRBV3-2); D gene unclear. The germline gives CDR1 LGHDT, CDR2 YNNKEL (reference sequence). V was trimmed by 3 bases and J by 1 base, leaving 10 bases between them. This CDR3 region has 15 residues. The CDR3 bases are TGTGCCAGCAGCCATAGTCTCGGCAGCAATCAGCCCCAGCATTTT. Its translation: CASSHSLGSNQPQHF.

In its sample, this clone was seen once. The V call is TRBV5-1, the J call TRBJ1-3, with D perhaps TRBD1 (5 bases). Trimming shortened V by 0 bases and J by 0 bases, and 16 bases separated the two germline ends. CDR3 length: 18 residues. Germline CDR1 SGHRS, CDR2 YFSETQ. CDR3 sequence (DNA): TGCGCCAGCAGCTTGGGCCCCGGGACCTACGCCTCTGGAAACACCATATATTTT. Its protein product is CASSLGPGTYASGNTIYF.

The chain combines TRBV19 with TRBJ2-7; D possibly corresponds to TRBD2 (5 bases). Germline-derived CDR1 and CDR2 are LNHDA and SQIVND (reference sequence). This CDR3 region has 13 residues. V was cut by 6 bases and J by 4 bases, with 13 bases left in between. CDR3 coding DNA: TGTGCCAGTAGCCCCGGGATCCTATACGAGCAGTACTTC. Residues: CASSPGILYEQYF. Together with reference TRBV19 and TRBJ2-7, the CDR3 gives the full variable domain: DGGITQSPKYLFRKEGQNVTLSCEQNLNHDAMYWYRQDPGQGLRLIYYSQIVNDFQKGDIAEGYSVSREKKESFPLTVTSAQKNPTAFYLCASSPGILYEQYFGPGTRLTVT.

The CDR3 coding sequence is TGTGCCAGCAGCCCCCCCCCGGGCGGCTATGGCTACACCTTC. It yields the protein CASSPPPGGYGYTF. The V call is TRBV7-2, the J call TRBJ1-2; D gene ambiguous. The germline CDR1 and CDR2 sequences are SGHTA and FQGNSA. V dropped 5 bases and J dropped 4 bases, with 14 bases sitting between them. This CDR3 is built from 14 residues.

V usage is TRBV4-3 and J usage is TRBJ2-7, with D possibly TRBD2 on 6 matching bases. The length of the CDR3 is 16 residues. Looked up from germline, CDR1 is LGHNA and CDR2 is YSLEER. With 1 base removed from V and 4 bases from J, the gap between germline ends came to 17 bases. CDR3 DNA: TGCGCCAGCAGCCAAGGAGCTGGCAGGGAGGAGTACGAGCAGTACTTC. Its translation is CASSQGAGREEYEQYF.

The chain couples TRBV2 to TRBJ2-2; no definite D call. The CDR3 length is 15 residues. The germline V gene has CDR1 SNHLY and CDR2 FYNNEI. Trimming left V 3 bases short and J 5 bases short, with 13 bases between. This chain's CDR3 is CASSDRQELTGELFF. The CDR3 bases are TGTGCCAGCAGTGACAGGCAGGAACTAACCGGGGAGCTGTTTTTT.

The genes are TRBV5-6 and TRBJ2-2; 9 positions agree with TRBD1. The V and J ends lost 3 bases and 3 bases, in that order; junction bases with no gene match: 12. CDR1 and CDR2 from the germline V gene are SGHDT and YYEEEE. The CDR3 consists of 18 residues. In DNA form, the CDR3 reads TGTGCCAGCAGCTCAATTTACCCGGGACAGGGCCACACCGGGGAGCTGTTTTTT. Translating gives CASSSIYPGQGHTGELFF. The entire variable domain, with the rest obtained from reference TRBV5-6 and TRBJ2-2, is as follows: DAGVTQSPTHLIKTRGQQVTLRCSPKSGHDTVSWYQQALGQGPQFIFQYYEEEERQRGNFPDRFSGHQFPNYSSELNVNALLLGDSALYLCASSSIYPGQGHTGELFFGEGSRLTVL.

V gene TRBV28 combines with J gene TRBJ1-3, with TRBD1 as a possible D gene (6 bases). Germline V gene lookup returns CDR1 MDHEN and CDR2 SYDVKM. This CDR3 is 15 amino acids long. The V gene lost 7 bases and the J gene lost 4 bases, with 17 bases spanning the gap. CDR3 bases: TGTGCCAGCACCGAAGCGGGGGCTTGGGGAAACACCATATATTTT. Encoded protein: CASTEAGAWGNTIYF.

This rearrangement joins TRBV11-3 to TRBJ1-1; D is perhaps TRBD1 (5 bases). The CDR3 loop spans 13 amino acids. CDR1 and CDR2 from the germline V gene are SGHNT and YENEEA. Trimming cost V 3 bases and J 6 bases, with 11 bases left between them. CDR3 sequence: CASSFEEGSEAFF. The CDR3 nucleotides read TGTGCCAGCAGCTTCGAAGAGGGGTCTGAAGCTTTCTTT.